This T cell receptor (beta chain) stems from a study of control samples from healthy donors and cancer patients. This CDR3 comprises 15 residues. V was clipped by 5 bases and J by 5 bases; unmatched bases: 10. The germline V gene encodes CDR1 SGHVS and CDR2 FQNEAQ. Produced via immunoSEQ multiplex PCR; TCRdb's table is partial and in-frame only. The sample holds fewer than 200,000 clones, around 94% seen once. Sequences were obtained from blood. The TCR comes from a man aged 25 to 40 in good health. The V and J genes are TRBV7-8 and TRBJ2-3; 7 bases line up with TRBD1. CDR3 loop: CASSPGTATRDTQYF. In DNA form, the CDR3 reads TGTGCCAGCAGCCCCGGGACAGCTACACGAGATACGCAGTATTTT.